This T cell receptor beta chain originates from a study of OX40 agonist ivuxolimab in advanced cancers. Some clones are missing from TCRdb's copy, which holds only in-frame ones; the method was immunoSEQ multiplex PCR. This sample carries more than 80,000 clones, about 91% of them seen once, and the ten largest clones take 0.25% to 0.35%. V was cut by 5 bases and J by 5 bases, with 13 bases left in between. CDR1 is SGHTA and CDR2 is FQGTGA in the germline V gene. CDR3 size: 13 residues. The sample consisted of CD4+ or CD8+ T cells sorted from blood, taken in a trial of the OX40 agonist ivuxolimab. V gene TRBV7-3 combines with J gene TRBJ2-7; tentatively, D is TRBD1 (6 bases). The clonotype comes from an adult with an advanced solid tumor such as melanoma, head and neck, liver or kidney cancer. The CDR3 loop is CASSEQGGHEQYF. In DNA, the CDR3 is TGTGCCAGCAGCGAACAGGGCGGCCACGAGCAGTACTTC.